The source of this TCR beta chain is a study of CD8 T cells in ankylosing spondylitis. In TCRdb, the 5' RACE reads were re-called with MiXCR into one record per CDR3 protein. The table includes about 500,000 distinct CDR3 sequences, approximately 5% detected once. In this sample, this clonotype turned up many times. No antigen is known for it. The study, taken as a whole, reports: Prior work had noted some motif variants in reactive arthritis blood and synovial fluid. Significantly higher representation of disease-linked clones was reported for matched ankylosing spondylitis synovial fluid. It appeared that ankylosing spondylitis blood was characterized by a TCR beta motif of several highly homologous variants.

Trimming took 10 bases from V and 3 from J, leaving 15 bases between them. From germline, CDR1 is MNHNS and CDR2 SASEGT. There are 13 residues in the CDR3. This receptor was identified in a male donor with ankylosing spondylitis. The chain is built from TRBV6-1 and TRBJ1-1; D gene uncertain. Sequencing used blood, either unsorted or a sorted T cell fraction (not recorded which). The CDR3, as DNA: TGTGCCACCCGGTGGCAGGAGGACACTGAAGCTTTCTTT. Amino acids: CATRWQEDTEAFF.